The 21 T cell receptor beta chains in this list originate from one sample, sequenced in a study of monozygotic twins with inflammatory bowel disease. TCRdb reprocessed the 5' RACE reads, with one entry per CDR3 protein and no DNA. The sample holds about 200,000 distinct CDR3 sequences. Sequenced material: blood. These receptors all come from a human donor with ulcerative colitis or Crohn's disease, or a healthy co-twin of an affected twin (not recorded which).

The chain carries TRBV20-1 and TRBJ2-7; absent DNA, TCRdb's TRBD1 call cannot be checked. The CDR3 has 14 residues. CDR1 is DFQATT and CDR2 is SNEGSKA in the germline V gene (reference sequence). The CDR3: CSAALPGHHYEQYF.

The V and J genes are TRBV12-1 and TRBJ1-5; TCRdb designates TRBD1, a call that cannot be tested without DNA. TRBV12-1 is a pseudogene. The CDR3 covers 18 residues. CDR3 residues: CACSLGPEKPYGNQPQHF.

This rearrangement joins TRBV3-1 to TRBJ1-2; TCRdb's assignment of TRBD1 cannot be checked, as there is no DNA. Germline CDR1 and CDR2: LGHDT and YNNKEL (reference sequence). The CDR3 runs to 17 residues. The chain's CDR3 is CASSHLLKGTPNYGYTF.

The chain joins TRBV24-1 to TRBJ2-6. This CDR3 has 16 amino acids. Germline V CDR1 and CDR2: KGHDR, SFDVKD. The CDR3 loop is CATSGFTGSGANVLTF.

CDR3 sequence: CATSDPGRGYTF. The chain recombines TRBV24-1 with TRBJ1-2; TCRdb's D call, TRBD1, is unchecked because there is no DNA. The CDR3 is 12 residues long. Germline CDR1 reads KGHDR; CDR2 reads SFDVKD.

The chain uses TRBV12-3 or TRBV12-4 and TRBJ2-3; TCRdb reports TRBD1, a call that lacks DNA to check it against. The CDR3 extends over 14 amino acids. CDR3 sequence: CAIDGQGLRDTQYF.

This chain links TRBV7-6 with TRBJ2-2. CDR1 is SGHVS and CDR2 is FNYEAQ in the germline V gene. The CDR3 covers 16 residues. The CDR3 loop is CASSWGSRPNTGELFF.

The CDR3 spells CSARAVLGETQYF. V usage is TRBV20-1 and J usage is TRBJ2-5; TCRdb selects TRBD1, and the lack of DNA leaves this call unchecked. The V gene's germline CDR1 is DFQATT and CDR2 SNEGSKA (reference sequence). There are 13 residues in the CDR3.

The V call is TRBV6-2 or TRBV6-3, the J call TRBJ1-1. The CDR3 is 16 residues long. Germline V lookup: CDR1 MNHEY, CDR2 SVGEGT. The CDR3 region is CASSYSMEGEDTEAFF.

The rearrangement links TRBV5-6 to TRBJ2-1; the D call from TCRdb, TRBD2, cannot be confirmed without DNA. Germline V gene data show CDR1 as SGHDT and CDR2 as YYEEEE. The CDR3 is 14 residues long. CDR3 residues: CASTLAGAYNEQFF.

This chain joins TRBV4-3 and TRBJ1-4. The CDR3 is 16 residues long. Germline CDR1 is LGHNA and CDR2 is YSLEER. The CDR3 region is CASSQWEDAGVEKLFF.

The chain uses TRBV20-1 and TRBJ2-7; TCRdb designates TRBD1, a call that cannot be tested without DNA. Germline-derived CDR1 and CDR2 are DFQATT and SNEGSKA (reference sequence). The CDR3 spans 12 residues. This chain's CDR3 is CSAGGGSYEQYF.

This chain joins TRBV19 and TRBJ2-1. CDR3 length: 16 amino acids. The germline V gene encodes CDR1 LNHDA and CDR2 SQIVND (reference sequence). This CDR3 reads CASSIGSSGSPFEQFF.

The chain has TRBV2 and TRBJ2-5; checking the TCRdb D call of TRBD1 is not possible without DNA. The length of the CDR3 is 13 residues. Germline V gives CDR1 SNHLY, CDR2 FYNNEI. The CDR3 here is CASSTGGGETQYF.

This chain uses TRBV25-1 with TRBJ1-1. This CDR3 has 12 amino acids. Germline V CDR1 and CDR2: MGHDK, SYGVNS. Here the CDR3 reads CASSRLNTEAFF.

The chain has TRBV4-3 and TRBJ1-5. The CDR3 is 15 amino acids. Germline CDR1 LGHNA, CDR2 YSLEER. This chain's CDR3 is CASSQAWGSNQPQHF.

The chain is built from TRBV6-1 and TRBJ1-5. This CDR3 spans 15 amino acids. Per germline, CDR1 MNHNS and CDR2 SASEGT. The CDR3 sequence: CASSQDGYSNQPQHF.

The V call is TRBV19, the J call TRBJ1-6. The CDR3 has 11 amino acids. CDR1 and CDR2 from the germline V gene are LNHDA and SQIVND (reference sequence). CDR3 in amino acids: CASRGNSPLHF.

J is TRBJ1-5 and V is TRBV9; TCRdb proposes TRBD1, but this gene call is untestable without DNA. Germline loops: CDR1 SGDLS, CDR2 YYNGEE. The CDR3 runs 14 residues. The CDR3 here is CASSAGGSNQPQHF.

The genes are TRBV7-3 and TRBJ2-7; TCRdb indicates TRBD1, and absent DNA this call remains unverified. CDR1 is SGHTA, CDR2 FQGTGA, per germline. The CDR3 runs 14 residues. The CDR3 here is CASSLQGEDYEQYF.

The chain joins TRBV28 to TRBJ1-2; TCRdb's assignment of TRBD1 cannot be checked, as there is no DNA. Germline CDR1 and CDR2: MDHEN and SYDVKM. This CDR3 has 13 amino acids. The chain's CDR3 is CASTPQGLYGYTF.